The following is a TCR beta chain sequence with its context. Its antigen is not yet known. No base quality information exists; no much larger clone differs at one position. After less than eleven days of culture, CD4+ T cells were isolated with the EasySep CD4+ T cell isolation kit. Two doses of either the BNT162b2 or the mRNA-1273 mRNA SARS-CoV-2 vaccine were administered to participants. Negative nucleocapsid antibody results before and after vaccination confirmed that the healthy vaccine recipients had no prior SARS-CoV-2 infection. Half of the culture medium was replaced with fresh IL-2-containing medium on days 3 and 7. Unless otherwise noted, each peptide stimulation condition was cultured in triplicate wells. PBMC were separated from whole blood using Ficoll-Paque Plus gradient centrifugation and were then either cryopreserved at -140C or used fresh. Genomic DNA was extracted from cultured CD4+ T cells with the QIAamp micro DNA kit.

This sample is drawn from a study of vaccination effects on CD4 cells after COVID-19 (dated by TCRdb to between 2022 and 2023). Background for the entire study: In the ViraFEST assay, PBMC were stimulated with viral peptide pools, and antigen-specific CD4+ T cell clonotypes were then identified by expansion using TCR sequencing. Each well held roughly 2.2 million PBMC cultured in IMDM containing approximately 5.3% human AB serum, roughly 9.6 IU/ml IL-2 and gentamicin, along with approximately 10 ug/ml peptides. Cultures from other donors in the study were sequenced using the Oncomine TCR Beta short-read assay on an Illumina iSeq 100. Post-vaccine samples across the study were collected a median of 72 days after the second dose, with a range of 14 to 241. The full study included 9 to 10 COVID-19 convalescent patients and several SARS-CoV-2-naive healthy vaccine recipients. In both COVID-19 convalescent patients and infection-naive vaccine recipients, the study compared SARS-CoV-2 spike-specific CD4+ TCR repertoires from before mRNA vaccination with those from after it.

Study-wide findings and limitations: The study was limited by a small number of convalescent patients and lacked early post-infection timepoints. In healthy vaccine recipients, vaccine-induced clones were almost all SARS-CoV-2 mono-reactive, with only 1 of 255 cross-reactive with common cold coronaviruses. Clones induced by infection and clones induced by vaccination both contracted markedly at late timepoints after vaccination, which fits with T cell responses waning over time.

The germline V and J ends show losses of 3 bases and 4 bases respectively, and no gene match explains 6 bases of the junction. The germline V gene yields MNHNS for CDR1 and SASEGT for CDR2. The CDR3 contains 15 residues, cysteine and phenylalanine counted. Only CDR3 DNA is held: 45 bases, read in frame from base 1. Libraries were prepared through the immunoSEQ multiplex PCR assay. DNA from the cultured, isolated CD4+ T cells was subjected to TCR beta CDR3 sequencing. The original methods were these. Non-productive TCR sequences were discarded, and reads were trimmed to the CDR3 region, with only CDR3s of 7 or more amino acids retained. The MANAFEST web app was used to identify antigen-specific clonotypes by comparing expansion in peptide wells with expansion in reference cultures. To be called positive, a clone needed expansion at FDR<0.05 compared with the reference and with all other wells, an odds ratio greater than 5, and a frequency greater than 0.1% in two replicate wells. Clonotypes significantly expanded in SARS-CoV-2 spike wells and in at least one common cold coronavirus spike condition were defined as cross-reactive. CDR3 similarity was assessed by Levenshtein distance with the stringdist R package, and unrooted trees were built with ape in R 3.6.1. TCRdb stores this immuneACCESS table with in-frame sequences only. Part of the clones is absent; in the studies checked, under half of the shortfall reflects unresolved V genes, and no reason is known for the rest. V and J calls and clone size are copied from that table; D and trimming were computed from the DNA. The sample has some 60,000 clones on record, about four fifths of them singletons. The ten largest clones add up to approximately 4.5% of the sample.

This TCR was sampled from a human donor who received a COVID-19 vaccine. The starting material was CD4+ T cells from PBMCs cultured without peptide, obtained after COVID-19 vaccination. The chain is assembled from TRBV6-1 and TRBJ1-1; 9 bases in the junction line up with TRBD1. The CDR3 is CASSDYKTGGTEAFF. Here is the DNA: TGTGCCAGCAGTGATTACAAGACAGGGGGCACTGAAGCTTTCTTT.